These 20 T cell receptor beta chains originate from one sample sequenced in a study of early T cells in non-severe SARS-CoV-2 infection. MiXCR, run by TCRdb on the 5' RACE reads, gives a single entry per CDR3 protein. The sample lists about 56,000 distinct CDR3 sequences, roughly 16% occurring once. The specimen was whole blood, collected at baseline. These receptors were taken from an adult who was a healthcare worker with PCR-confirmed SARS-CoV-2 infection or an uninfected control (not recorded which).

This clonotype showed up just a few times. The chain links TRBV5-1 to TRBJ2-2; no clear D gene. Germline values: CDR1 SGHRS, CDR2 YFSETQ. Trimming pared 0 bases from V and 6 bases from J, leaving 9 bases between. The CDR3 totals 14 residues. The chain's CDR3 is CASSLAKLSGELFF. As DNA, the CDR3 is TGCGCCAGCAGCTTGGCCAAGTTGTCCGGGGAGCTGTTTTTT.

This clonotype was recorded at least ten times. The chain links TRBV2 to TRBJ2-1, with unresolved D. Germline V gene sequence: CDR1 SNHLY, CDR2 FYNNEI. CDR3 length: 12 amino acids. Trimming stripped 6 bases from V and 5 bases from J, with 8 bases between. The CDR3 spells CASRQENNEQFF. The CDR3 DNA is TGTGCCAGCAGGCAGGAAAACAATGAGCAGTTCTTC.

The CDR3 sequence: CASSPPRLAGGNEQFF. CDR3 in DNA: TGTGCCAGCAGCCCCCCCCGACTAGCGGGAGGGAATGAGCAGTTCTTC. V usage is TRBV13 and J usage is TRBJ2-1; 14 bases agree with TRBD2. Germline assignment: CDR1 PRHDT and CDR2 FYEKMQ (reference sequence). The junction had 7 bases not matched to a gene; V was cut back by 5 bases and J by 7 bases. The CDR3 sequence is 16 residues long.

This clonotype came up a few times. V and J are TRBV7-9 and TRBJ2-5; D is possibly TRBD2 (6 bases). The CDR3 covers 16 residues. Germline V gives CDR1 SEHNR, CDR2 FQNEAQ (reference sequence). Trimming removed 4 bases at V and 1 base at J, with 16 bases between. The CDR3 spells CASSSGDGLLQETQYF. CDR3 in DNA: TGTGCCAGCAGCTCGGGGGACGGACTACTCCAAGAGACCCAGTACTTC.

This clonotype was seen repeatedly, ten times or more. The V gene is TRBV3-1, the J gene TRBJ2-3; TRBD2 matches at 12 bases. Trimming cost V 4 bases and J 5 bases; bases outside gene matches: 7. This CDR3 contains 16 residues. Germline values: CDR1 LGHDT, CDR2 YNNKEL (reference sequence). This CDR3 is CASSRTLAGGLDTQYF. CDR3 bases: TGTGCCAGCAGCCGAACCCTAGCGGGGGGGCTAGATACGCAGTATTTT.

This clonotype has more than one count but fewer than ten. The V and J genes are TRBV7-9 and TRBJ2-3; D unresolved. The CDR3 covers 13 residues. Germline CDR1 reads SEHNR; CDR2 reads FQNEAQ (reference sequence). V was pared by 5 bases and J by 9 bases, with 15 bases between. The CDR3 DNA reads TGTGCCAGCAGCCCAAGAGGTGACAACACGCAGTATTTT. Translation gives CASSPRGDNTQYF. Combining the CDR3 with reference TRBV7-9 and TRBJ2-3 gives the whole variable domain DTGVSQNPRHKITKRGQNVTFRCDPISEHNRLYWYRQTLGQGPEFLTYFQNEAQLEKSRLLSDRFSAERPKGSFSTLEIQRTEQGDSAMYLCASSPRGDNTQYFGPGTRLTVL.

This clonotype was picked up a small number of times. V and J are TRBV5-6 and TRBJ2-7; D perhaps matches TRBD1 (6 bases). Germline assignment: CDR1 SGHDT and CDR2 YYEEEE. CDR3 length: 15 amino acids. With 4 bases removed from V and 2 bases from J, the gap between germline ends came to 16 bases. The CDR3 loop is CASSDGWTDTYEQYF. DNA of the CDR3: TGTGCCAGCAGCGATGGCTGGACAGATACCTACGAGCAGTACTTC.

The chain uses TRBV29-1 and TRBJ1-1, with a tentative D call TRBD1 (6 bases). CDR1 and CDR2 (germline): SQVTM, ANQGSEA. The CDR3 is 15 residues long. The V and J ends lost 6 bases and 1 base respectively, with 18 bases between them. The CDR3 region is CSVRGGERRNTEAFF. DNA for the CDR3: TGCAGCGTCAGGGGAGGGGAGCGTCGGAACACTGAAGCTTTCTTT.

This clonotype has just a few counts. The genes are TRBV19 and TRBJ2-3; TRBD2 aligns across 8 bases. CDR1 and CDR2 from the germline V gene are LNHDA and SQIVND (reference sequence). Losses at the gene ends were 3 bases for V and 6 bases for J; bases not matched to a gene: 17. The CDR3 totals 18 residues. The CDR3 protein is CASSIQTKRGRLRDTQYF. Here the CDR3 DNA reads TGTGCCAGTAGTATCCAGACGAAGCGGGGGCGCCTCAGGGATACGCAGTATTTT.

This chain uses TRBV28 with TRBJ2-3, with D perhaps TRBD2 (6 bases). The CDR3 extends over 13 amino acids. Germline V lookup: CDR1 MDHEN, CDR2 SYDVKM. Trimming stripped 6 bases from V and 6 bases from J, with 13 bases between. The CDR3, as DNA: TGTGCCAGCAGCCTACGTCGGGAGGATACGCAGTATTTT. It is translated as CASSLRREDTQYF.

The chain couples TRBV18 to TRBJ1-1; D unclear. Per germline, CDR1 KGHSH and CDR2 LQKENI. The length of the CDR3 is 12 residues. V gave up 2 bases and J gave up 4 bases, with 5 bases separating them. The CDR3 coding sequence is TGTGCCAGCTCACCAGAAACCACTGAAGCTTTCTTT. The encoded protein is CASSPETTEAFF.

The chain carries TRBV14 and TRBJ2-7; D is unclear. Germline V gives CDR1 SGHDN, CDR2 FVKESK. Trimming shortened V by 5 bases and J by 7 bases, and 6 bases separated the two germline ends. The CDR3 has 10 amino acids. The CDR3 coding sequence is TGTGCCAGCAGCGCCACTGAGCAGTACTTC. It is translated as CASSATEQYF.

The chain joins TRBV20-1 to TRBJ2-1, with 10 nucleotides matching TRBD1. Germline CDR1 is DFQATT and CDR2 is SNEGSKA (reference sequence). Trimming at V came to 6 bases and at J to 9 bases, leaving 11 bases not matched to a gene. CDR3 length equals 14 residues. In nucleotides, the CDR3 is TGCAGTGCAACGACAGGGGGCAAGTTCGGTGAGCAGTTCTTC. It yields the protein CSATTGGKFGEQFF.

The chain uses TRBV25-1 and TRBJ2-1; no clear D. Trimming shortened V by 4 bases and J by 0 bases, and 13 bases separated the two germline ends. The CDR3 sequence is 16 residues long. CDR1 MGHDK and CDR2 SYGVNS come from the germline V gene. The CDR3: CASSAADGSSYNEQFF. In DNA, the CDR3 is TGTGCCAGCAGTGCTGCGGATGGAAGCTCCTACAATGAGCAGTTCTTC.

The table lists this clonotype with many counts. The chain has TRBV2 and TRBJ2-1, with D perhaps assigned TRBD1 or TRBD2 (5 bases each). The CDR3 loop spans 12 amino acids. Per the germline V gene, CDR1 is SNHLY and CDR2 is FYNNEI. Trimming left V 7 bases short and J 7 bases short, with 11 bases between. CDR3 amino acids: CASNNGANEQFF. For the CDR3, the DNA is TGTGCCAGCAACAACGGGGCTAATGAGCAGTTCTTC. The whole variable domain, filled in from reference TRBV2 and TRBJ2-1, reads EPEVTQTPSHQVTQMGQEVILRCVPISNHLYFYWYRQILGQKVEFLVSFYNNEISEKSEIFDDQFSVERPDGSNFTLKIRSTKLEDSAMYFCASNNGANEQFFGPGTRLTVL.

This clonotype showed up just a few times. J is TRBJ2-2 and V is TRBV18, with D possibly being TRBD1 or TRBD2 (5 bases each). Germline V lookup: CDR1 KGHSH, CDR2 LQKENI. The V end lost 4 bases, the J end lost 1 base, and 10 bases lay between the germline ends. CDR3 length: 15 amino acids. CDR3 bases: TGTGCCAGCTCACTGAGGGGCCTGAACACCGGGGAGCTGTTTTTT. This translates into CASSLRGLNTGELFF.

This clonotype was observed at least ten times. The CDR3 DNA sequence: TGTGCCAGCAGCTTAGCACAGGGCCTCAATCAGCCCCAGCATTTT. This gives the protein CASSLAQGLNQPQHF. The J gene is TRBJ1-5, the V gene TRBV7-2; TRBD1 might be the D (6 bases). The length of the CDR3 is 15 residues. CDR1 and CDR2 (germline): SGHTA, FQGNSA. Trimming removed 0 bases at V and 3 bases at J, with 9 bases between.

The chain uses TRBV27 and TRBJ2-1, with D tentatively TRBD2 (6 bases). V was pared by 4 bases and J by 8 bases, with 15 bases between. Germline CDR1 reads MNHEY; CDR2 reads SMNVEV (reference sequence). This CDR3 spans 14 amino acids. CDR3 loop: CASSSRDFLDEQFF. CDR3 coding DNA: TGTGCCAGCAGTTCACGGGACTTCCTGGATGAGCAGTTCTTC.

This clonotype was counted between two and nine times. This chain links TRBV4-1 with TRBJ1-2, with 10 bases fitting TRBD1. CDR1 and CDR2 from the germline V gene are MGHRA and YSYEKL. The junction had 12 bases not matched to a gene; V was cut back by 3 bases and J by 5 bases. The CDR3 loop spans 17 amino acids. CDR3: CASSQDERDRGIYGYTF. CDR3 nucleotides: TGCGCCAGCAGCCAGGACGAAAGGGACAGGGGAATTTATGGCTACACCTTC.

The chain joins TRBV12-3 or TRBV12-4 to TRBJ2-2; D not certain. The CDR3 is 14 amino acids. V shed 2 bases and J shed 1 base, with 5 bases lying between them. The CDR3 nucleotides read TGTGCCAGCAGTTTATACGGGAACACCGGGGAGCTGTTTTTT. The encoded protein is CASSLYGNTGELFF.